These 4 T cell receptor beta chains came from one sample sequenced in a study of T cells expressing NK-cell markers. After re-calling the 5' RACE reads, TCRdb lists one entry per CDR3 protein, DNA absent. This sample's table reports 550,000 to 600,000 distinct CDR3 sequences. Sequenced input: blood T cells: a sorted CD56 or NKG2C T cell subset, CD4+ or CD8+ T cells, or bulk PBMC T cells (not recorded which). These receptors all come from a man aged 18 to 30 in good health.

The rearrangement uses TRBV12-3 or TRBV12-4 and TRBJ2-1; TCRdb proposes TRBD2, but this gene call is untestable without DNA. The CDR3 has 16 residues. The CDR3: CASSTLAGGLWYEQFF.

The V and J genes are TRBV20-1 and TRBJ2-6; with no DNA, the TCRdb D assignment of TRBD1 cannot be verified. Germline V CDR1 and CDR2: DFQATT, SNEGSKA (reference sequence). There are 15 residues in the CDR3. Here the CDR3 reads CSARPGMSGANVLTF.

V usage is TRBV5-1 and J usage is TRBJ1-5; TCRdb picks TRBD1, but there is no DNA to check that call. This CDR3 comprises 19 residues. Germline CDR1 and CDR2: SGHRS and YFSETQ. The CDR3 protein is CASSSESRDRDRSNQPQHF.

The genes are TRBV29-1 and TRBJ2-3. Germline V gives CDR1 SQVTM, CDR2 ANQGSEA. This CDR3 region has 13 residues. The chain's CDR3 is CSVDGGIGDTQYF.